This TCR beta chain was observed in a study of identical twins. V lost 6 bases, J lost 2 bases, and 9 bases lay in between. The germline CDR1 and CDR2 sequences are SQVTM and ANQGSEA. There are 12 residues in the CDR3. TCRdb redid the calling of the 5' RACE reads with MiXCR, one entry per CDR3 protein. The sample holds fewer than 900,000 distinct CDR3 sequences, 15% to 20% seen once. A further study also used this sample, focusing on T cells expressing NK-cell markers. Per that paper: Once again these clonotypes came out on top in the CD3+CD56-NKG2C+ fraction of several donors.

The receptor's source is a woman aged 18-29 years in good health. The chain uses TRBV29-1 and TRBJ2-3; no clear D gene. The sequenced material came from PBMCs. The CDR3: CSVTPDTDTQYF. The CDR3 nucleotides read TGCAGCGTGACCCCCGACACAGATACGCAGTATTTT.